This T cell receptor (beta chain) was retrieved from a study of T cell clonality in common variable immunodeficiency. Study-wide findings and caveats: Fewer TCRbeta clones were shared among CVID subjects than controls.

The repertoire was sequenced with immunoSEQ multiplex PCR; TCRdb's copy has only in-frame clones and lacks some. The sample contains roughly 30,000 clones, none occurring once; 3.5% to 4.5% lies in the top ten. This clone has a handful of counts. Its cognate antigen is unknown. This may be a read error, as it is one base from a much larger clone. The read ends 3 residues before the CDR3 terminus; that terminus is restored from the germline J gene. The CDR3 contains 16 residues. From germline, CDR1 is LNHDA and CDR2 SQIVND (reference sequence). The chain combines TRBV19 with TRBJ2-2; D possibly corresponds to TRBD1 (5 bases). The receptor was derived from a person aged 18 to 75 in good health. The specimen was peripheral blood mononuclear cells. CDR3 loop: CASSSPGSSGANVLFF. CDR3 DNA, as far as it was read: TGTGCCAGTAGTTCTCCAGGGTCTTCTGGGGCCAACGTG.